The clone carrying this TCR beta chain was detected only once. The participants were between about 18 and 90 years old and came from about two dozen US areas. Recovered status in Cohort 3 required two negative PCRs, clearance, or symptom resolution. Profiled with immunoSEQ multiplex PCR; TCRdb holds only in-frame clones, not every one. The repertoire holds roughly 330,000 clones, with nearly 90% as singletons. This record comes from a study of blood T cell repertoires in COVID-19. Across the study: Samples came from the United States, Italy and Spain, spanning acute and convalescent COVID-19.

Germline V gives CDR1 SGDLS, CDR2 YYNGEE. This CDR3 region has 18 residues. Trimming removed 3 bases from V and 9 bases from J, with 30 bases in between. The receptor was isolated from a woman aged 30 to 39 who had recovered from COVID-19. This chain links TRBV9 with TRBJ1-2, with D unclear. Sample: PBMCs or T cells enriched from blood (not recorded which). This chain's CDR3 is CASSAAQPRSSLITSYTF. The DNA for the CDR3 is TGTGCCAGCAGCGCCGCACAGCCCCGATCCTCGTTAATAACGAGCTACACCTTC.